This is a list of T cell receptor beta chains from one sample in a study of cytomegalovirus exposure and HLA in healthy donors. Data came from immunoSEQ multiplex PCR; TCRdb stores just in-frame clones and leaves some out. The data hold around 61,000 clones, with roughly 90% observed a single time. The sample taken for sequencing was PBMCs. These TCRs come from a man aged 25-45 years in good health and CMV-seropositive. The CDR3 runs from the conserved cysteine through the conserved F or W. A D gene is named only where the DNA matches it firmly. The size of a clone is reported for some rows only, either as once, few or many, or as a class for expanded clones.

>TRBJ2-5|.|TRBV18|.
CASSPPAVQETQYF
TGTGCCAGCTCACCACCGGCCGTCCAAGAGACCCAGTACTTC
>TRBJ2-3|TRBD2|TRBV7-9|.
CASSFFGRASADTQYF
TGTGCCAGCAGCTTTTTCGGGAGGGCCTCGGCAGATACGCAGTATTTT
>TRBJ1-1|.|TRBV5-1|once
CASSLAGIGGTEAFF
TGCGCCAGCAGCTTGGCCGGGATCGGGGGCACTGAAGCTTTCTTT
>TRBJ2-7|.|TRBV27|.
CASSLSGLSYEQYF
TGTGCCAGCAGTTTATCAGGACTCTCCTACGAGCAGTACTTC
>TRBJ2-7|TRBD1|TRBV4-1|.
CASSQDRGMDRSSYEQYF
TGCGCCAGCAGCCAAGATAGAGGGATGGACAGGAGCTCCTACGAGCAGTACTTC
>TRBJ2-3|.|TRBV5-1|.
CASSGGSTGVYTQYF
TGCGCCAGCAGCGGAGGGTCAACGGGAGTTTATACGCAGTATTTT
>TRBJ2-7|.|TRBV21-1|.
CASSKGEKTGAPYEQYF
TGTGCCAGCAGCAAAGGGGAAAAAACAGGGGCTCCCTACGAGCAGTACTTC
>TRBJ2-2|TRBD2|TRBV9|.
CASGSGRGSGELFF
TGTGCCAGTGGGAGCGGGAGAGGGAGCGGGGAGCTGTTTTTT
>TRBJ2-3|TRBD2|TRBV18|once
CASSTGGSTDTQYF
TGTGCCAGCTCGACGGGGGGGAGCACAGATACGCAGTATTTT
>TRBJ2-5|.|TRBV6-5|.
CASRRQRAGETQYF
TGTGCCAGCAGACGACAAAGGGCGGGGGAGACCCAGTACTTC
>TRBJ1-2|.|TRBV2|.
CASNYRAQGYTF
TGTGCCAGCAACTACAGGGCCCAGGGCTACACCTTC
>TRBJ2-3|.|TRBV18|.
CASSPVETDTQYF
TGTGCCAGCTCACCAGTTGAGACAGATACGCAGTATTTT
>TRBJ2-5|.|TRBV28|.
CASSLSSKLVNF
TGTGCCAGCAGTTTATCCTCTAAGTTGGTGAACTTC
>TRBJ1-5|.|TRBV19|.
CASSSDRKYNQPQHF
TGTGCCAGTAGTTCTGACAGGAAGTATAATCAGCCCCAGCATTTT
>TRBJ1-1|.|TRBV5-4|.
CASSLGEENTEAFF
TGTGCCAGCAGCTTGGGGGAGGAGAACACTGAAGCTTTCTTT
>TRBJ1-2|.|TRBV29-1|.
CSVELQDLNNYGYTF
TGCAGCGTTGAATTACAGGACCTAAATAACTATGGCTACACCTTC
>TRBJ1-2|.|TRBV11-2|.
CASSLVGGGFAGYGYTF
TGTGCCAGCAGCTTAGTAGGTGGAGGGTTTGCGGGTTATGGCTACACCTTC
>TRBJ2-7|.|TRBV7-2|.
CASSFPRGEHEQYF
TGTGCCAGCAGCTTCCCCAGGGGAGAGCACGAGCAGTACTTC
>TRBJ1-1|.|TRBV5-1|.
CASSLALGSAEAFF
TGCGCCAGCAGCTTGGCCCTAGGGAGCGCTGAAGCTTTCTTT
>TRBJ2-3|TRBD1|TRBV9|.
CASSVAWTAGGIDTQYF
TGTGCCAGCAGCGTAGCTTGGACAGCAGGGGGCATAGATACGCAGTATTTT
>TRBJ2-1|.|TRBV29-1|.
CSVEGGSLRNEQFF
TGCAGCGTTGAAGGTGGGAGTCTTAGGAATGAGCAGTTCTTC
>TRBJ1-4|.|TRBV19|once
CASSISVATNEKLFF
TGTGCCAGTAGTATATCGGTTGCAACTAATGAAAAACTGTTTTTT
>TRBJ1-1|TRBD1|TRBV5-6|once
CASSSPPGGNTEAFF
TGTGCCAGCAGCTCCCCCCCAGGGGGAAACACTGAAGCTTTCTTT
>TRBJ2-5|.|TRBV5-3|once
CARSLAVDQETQYF
TGTGCCAGAAGCTTGGCTGTTGACCAAGAGACCCAGTACTTC
>TRBJ2-1|TRBD2|TRBV7-2|.
CASSPRTSRISSYNEQFF
TGTGCCAGCAGCCCGAGGACTAGCCGGATTAGCTCCTACAATGAGCAGTTCTTC
>TRBJ1-4|.|TRBV28|.
CASTLRGRGVEKLFF
TGTGCCAGCACCCTACGTGGTCGGGGGGTTGAAAAACTGTTTTTT
>TRBJ2-2|.|TRBV6-6|.
CASKYGEAGELFF
TGTGCCAGCAAGTACGGGGAGGCCGGGGAGCTGTTTTTT
>TRBJ2-5|TRBD1|TRBV7-6|.
CASSLNSRGLGETQYF
TGTGCCAGCAGCTTAAACTCCAGGGGGTTGGGGGAGACCCAGTACTTC